The clone carrying this TCR beta chain was detected a few times. This specimen comes from a study of cytomegalovirus exposure and HLA in healthy donors. In the PCR, 60 Vbeta and 13 Jbeta primers were used. The data were produced by immunoSEQ multiplex PCR, yet TCRdb's version contains in-frame clones alone and is incomplete. The data show about 100,000 clones, with 80% to 90% seen just once and around 1.2% held by the top ten. The CDR3 runs 17 residues. V dropped 3 bases and J dropped 2; count of bases not matched to a gene: 10. Germline values: CDR1 LNHDA, CDR2 SQIVND (reference sequence). The source is a woman younger than 35 in good health and CMV-seronegative. The J gene is TRBJ1-5, the V gene TRBV19; 7 bases fit TRBD1. The sequenced material came from PBMCs. The CDR3 loop reads CASSIIEGGRGNQPQHF. The CDR3 DNA reads as TGTGCCAGTAGTATCATCGAAGGGGGCCGTGGCAATCAGCCCCAGCATTTT.